Sequencing of this TCR beta chain was carried out in a study of blood T cell repertoires in COVID-19. Background on the study: T cells, B-cell-depleted T cells, or PBMCs supplied cDNA or gDNA.

The method was immunoSEQ multiplex PCR; TCRdb's version includes in-frame clones alone and lacks a portion of them. The table shows approximately 190,000 clones, with 90% occurring only once. The ends were cut back, 3 bases at V and 3 bases at J, with 8 bases in the middle. CDR1 is KGHDR, CDR2 SFDVKD, per germline. The CDR3 is 14 residues long. The sequencing input was peripheral blood. This receptor was identified in a man over 45 with acute or convalescent COVID-19. The rearrangement links TRBV24-1 to TRBJ2-1; tentatively, D is TRBD2 (5 bases). This CDR3 is CATSDPGYYNEQFF. Here the CDR3 DNA reads TGTGCCACCAGTGATCCGGGGTACTACAATGAGCAGTTCTTC.